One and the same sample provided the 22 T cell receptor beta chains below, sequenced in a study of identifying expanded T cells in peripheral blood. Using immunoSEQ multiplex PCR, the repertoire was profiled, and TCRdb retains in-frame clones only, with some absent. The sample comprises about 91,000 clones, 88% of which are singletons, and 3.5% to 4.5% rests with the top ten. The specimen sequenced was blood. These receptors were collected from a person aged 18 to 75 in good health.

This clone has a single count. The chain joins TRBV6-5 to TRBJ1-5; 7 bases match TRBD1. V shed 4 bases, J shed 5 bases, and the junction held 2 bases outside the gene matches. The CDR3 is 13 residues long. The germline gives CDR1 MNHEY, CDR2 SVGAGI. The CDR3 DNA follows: TGTGCCAGCAGTTTAGGGGGCGATCAGCCCCAGCATTTT. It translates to CASSLGGDQPQHF.

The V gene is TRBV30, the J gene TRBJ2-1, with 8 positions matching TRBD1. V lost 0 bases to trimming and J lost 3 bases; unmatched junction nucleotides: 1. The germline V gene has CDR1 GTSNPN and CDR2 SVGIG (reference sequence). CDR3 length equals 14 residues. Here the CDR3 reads CAWSVTGGYNEQFF. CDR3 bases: TGTGCCTGGAGTGTTACAGGGGGCTACAATGAGCAGTTCTTC.

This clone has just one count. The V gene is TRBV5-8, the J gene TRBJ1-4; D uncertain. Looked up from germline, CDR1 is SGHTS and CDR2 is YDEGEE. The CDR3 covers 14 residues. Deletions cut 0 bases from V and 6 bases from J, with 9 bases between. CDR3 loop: CASSLGQSDEKLFF. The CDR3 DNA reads TGTGCCAGCAGCTTGGGGCAGAGCGATGAAAAACTGTTTTTT.

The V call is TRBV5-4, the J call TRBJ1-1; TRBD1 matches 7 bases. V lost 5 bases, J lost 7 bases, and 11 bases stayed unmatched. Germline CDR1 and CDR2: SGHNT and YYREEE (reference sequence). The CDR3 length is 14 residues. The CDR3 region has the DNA TGTGCCAGCAGAAGAGCCGGGACAGTAGATGAAGCTTTCTTT. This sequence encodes CASRRAGTVDEAFF.

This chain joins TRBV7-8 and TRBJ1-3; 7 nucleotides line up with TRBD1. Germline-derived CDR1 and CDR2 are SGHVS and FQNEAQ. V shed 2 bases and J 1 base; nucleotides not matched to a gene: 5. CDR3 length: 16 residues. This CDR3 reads CASSLIRGFSGNTIYF. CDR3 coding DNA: TGTGCCAGCAGCTTAATCAGGGGGTTTTCTGGAAACACCATATATTTT.

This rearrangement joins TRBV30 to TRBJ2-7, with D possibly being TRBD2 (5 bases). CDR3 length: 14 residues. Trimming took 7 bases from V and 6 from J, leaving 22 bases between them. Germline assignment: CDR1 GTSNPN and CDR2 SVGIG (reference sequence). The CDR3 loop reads CAYKTGPGEGEQYF. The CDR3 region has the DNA TGTGCCTACAAGACCGGGCCCGGGGAAGGCGAGCAGTACTTC.

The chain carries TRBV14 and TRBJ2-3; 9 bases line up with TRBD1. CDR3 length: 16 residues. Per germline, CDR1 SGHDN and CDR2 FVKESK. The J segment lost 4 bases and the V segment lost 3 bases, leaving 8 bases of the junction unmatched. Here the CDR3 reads CASSHLDRGGADTQYF. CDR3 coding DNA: TGTGCCAGCAGCCACCTGGACAGGGGTGGCGCAGATACGCAGTATTTT.

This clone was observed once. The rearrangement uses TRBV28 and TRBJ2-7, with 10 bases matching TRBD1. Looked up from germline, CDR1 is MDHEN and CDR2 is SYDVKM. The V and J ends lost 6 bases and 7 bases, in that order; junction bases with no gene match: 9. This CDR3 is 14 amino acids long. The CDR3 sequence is CASRAGQGLGEQYF. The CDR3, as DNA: TGTGCCAGCAGGGCGGGACAGGGGCTGGGGGAGCAGTACTTC.

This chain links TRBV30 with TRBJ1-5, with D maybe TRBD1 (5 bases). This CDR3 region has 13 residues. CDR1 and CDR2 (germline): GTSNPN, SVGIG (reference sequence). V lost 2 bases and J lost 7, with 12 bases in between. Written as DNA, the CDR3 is TGTGCCTGGAGTCCGACAGAGGGGCAGCCCCAGCATTTT. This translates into CAWSPTEGQPQHF. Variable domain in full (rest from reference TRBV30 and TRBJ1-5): SQTIHQWPATLVQPVGSPLSLECTVEGTSNPNLYWYRQAAGRGLQLLFYSVGIGQISSEVPQNLSASRPQDRQFILSSKKLLLSDSGFYLCAWSPTEGQPQHFGDGTRLSIL.

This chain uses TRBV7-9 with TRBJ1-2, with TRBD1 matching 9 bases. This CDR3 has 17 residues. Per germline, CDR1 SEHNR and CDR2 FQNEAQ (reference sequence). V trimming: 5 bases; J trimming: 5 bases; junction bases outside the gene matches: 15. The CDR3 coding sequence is TGTGCCAGCAGCAGCTTAGGTCCGGGACAGGGACGATATGGCTACACCTTC. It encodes CASSSLGPGQGRYGYTF.

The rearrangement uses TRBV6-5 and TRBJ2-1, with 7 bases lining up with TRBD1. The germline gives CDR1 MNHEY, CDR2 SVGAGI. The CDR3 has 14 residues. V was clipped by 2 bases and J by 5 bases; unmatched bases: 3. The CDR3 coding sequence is TGTGCCAGCAGTTACCAGGGACAGCACAATGAGCAGTTCTTC. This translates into CASSYQGQHNEQFF.

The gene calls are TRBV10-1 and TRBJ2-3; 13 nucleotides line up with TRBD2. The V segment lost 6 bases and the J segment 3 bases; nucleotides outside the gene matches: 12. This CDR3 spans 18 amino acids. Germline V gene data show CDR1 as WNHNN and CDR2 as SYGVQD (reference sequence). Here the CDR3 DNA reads TGCGCCAGCAGCGAAGGACAGGGACTAGCGGGATGGACAGATACGCAGTATTTT. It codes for CASSEGQGLAGWTDTQYF.

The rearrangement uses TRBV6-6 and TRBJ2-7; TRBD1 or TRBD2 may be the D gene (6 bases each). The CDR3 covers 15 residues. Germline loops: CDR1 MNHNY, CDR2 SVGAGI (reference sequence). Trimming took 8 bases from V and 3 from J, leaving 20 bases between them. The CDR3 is CASGGGTRDVYEQYF. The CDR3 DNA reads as TGTGCCAGCGGTGGCGGGACAAGGGACGTCTACGAGCAGTACTTC.

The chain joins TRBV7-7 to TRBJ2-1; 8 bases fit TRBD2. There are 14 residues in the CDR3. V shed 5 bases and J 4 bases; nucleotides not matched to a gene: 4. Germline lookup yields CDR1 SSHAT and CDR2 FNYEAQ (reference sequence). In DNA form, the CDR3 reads TGTGCCAGCAGCCCTAGCGGGCCATACAATGAGCAGTTCTTC. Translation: CASSPSGPYNEQFF.

The CDR3 loop is CASSLVSPTGAYEQYF. As DNA, the CDR3 is TGTGCCAGCAGCTTAGTTAGCCCTACAGGGGCCTACGAGCAGTACTTC. The chain recombines TRBV7-9 with TRBJ2-7, with 7 bases lining up with TRBD1. This CDR3 has 16 amino acids. V lost 1 base to trimming and J lost 2 bases; unmatched junction nucleotides: 8. Per germline, CDR1 SEHNR and CDR2 FQNEAQ (reference sequence).

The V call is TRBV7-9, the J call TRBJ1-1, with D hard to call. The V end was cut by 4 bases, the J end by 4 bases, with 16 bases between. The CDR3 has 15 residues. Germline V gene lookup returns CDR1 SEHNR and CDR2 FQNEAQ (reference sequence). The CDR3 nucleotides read TGTGCCAGCAGCTGGCTCGAGGCGAATCGCACTGAAGCTTTCTTT. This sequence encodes CASSWLEANRTEAFF.

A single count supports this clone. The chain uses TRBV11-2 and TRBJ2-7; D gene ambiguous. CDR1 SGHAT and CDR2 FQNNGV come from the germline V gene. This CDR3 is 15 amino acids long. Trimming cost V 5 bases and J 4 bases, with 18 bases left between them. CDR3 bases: TGTGCCAGCAGCCTACAAGGACCGTCAAAGTACGAGCAGTACTTC. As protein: CASSLQGPSKYEQYF.

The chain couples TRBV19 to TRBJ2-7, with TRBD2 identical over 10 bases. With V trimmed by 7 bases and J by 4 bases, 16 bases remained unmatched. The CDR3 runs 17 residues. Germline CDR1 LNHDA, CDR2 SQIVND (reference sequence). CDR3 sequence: CASTPSSGGASSYEQYF. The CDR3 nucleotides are TGTGCCAGTACCCCCTCCAGCGGGGGGGCCAGTAGTTACGAGCAGTACTTC.

CDR3 sequence (DNA): TGTGCCAGCAGCTTCAGGACTGGGCTGGATACGCAGTATTTT. Protein product: CASSFRTGLDTQYF. This chain links TRBV5-5 with TRBJ2-3, with a possible D match to TRBD2 (5 bases). Germline lookup yields CDR1 SGHKS and CDR2 YYEKEE (reference sequence). There are 14 residues in the CDR3. V was clipped by 2 bases and J by 6 bases, with 13 bases between them. The entire variable domain, with the rest obtained from reference TRBV5-5 and TRBJ2-3, is as follows: DAGVTQSPTHLIKTRGQQVTLRCSPISGHKSVSWYQQVLGQGPQFIFQYYEKEERGRGNFPDRFSARQFPNYSSELNVNALLLGDSALYLCASSFRTGLDTQYFGPGTRLTVL.

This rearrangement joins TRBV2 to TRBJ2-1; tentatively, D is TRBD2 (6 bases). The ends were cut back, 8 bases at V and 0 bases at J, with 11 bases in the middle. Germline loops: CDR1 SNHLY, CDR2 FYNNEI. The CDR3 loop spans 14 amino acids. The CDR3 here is CASGGISSYNEQFF. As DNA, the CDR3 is TGTGCCAGCGGCGGGATAAGCTCCTACAATGAGCAGTTCTTC. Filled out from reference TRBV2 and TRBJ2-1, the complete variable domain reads EPEVTQTPSHQVTQMGQEVILRCVPISNHLYFYWYRQILGQKVEFLVSFYNNEISEKSEIFDDQFSVERPDGSNFTLKIRSTKLEDSAMYFCASGGISSYNEQFFGPGTRLTVL.

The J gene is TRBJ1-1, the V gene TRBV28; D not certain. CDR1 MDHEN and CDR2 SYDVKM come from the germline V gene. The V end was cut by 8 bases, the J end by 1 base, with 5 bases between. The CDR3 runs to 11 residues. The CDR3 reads CASARNTEAFF. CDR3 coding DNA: TGTGCCAGCGCCCGGAACACTGAAGCTTTCTTT.

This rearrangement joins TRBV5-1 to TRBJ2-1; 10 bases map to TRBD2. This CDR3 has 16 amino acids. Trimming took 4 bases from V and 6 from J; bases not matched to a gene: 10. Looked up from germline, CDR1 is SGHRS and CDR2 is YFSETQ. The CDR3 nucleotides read TGCGCCAGCAGCCTCGGGGGAGCGGGAGGGACCAATGAGCAGTTCTTC. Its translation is CASSLGGAGGTNEQFF.